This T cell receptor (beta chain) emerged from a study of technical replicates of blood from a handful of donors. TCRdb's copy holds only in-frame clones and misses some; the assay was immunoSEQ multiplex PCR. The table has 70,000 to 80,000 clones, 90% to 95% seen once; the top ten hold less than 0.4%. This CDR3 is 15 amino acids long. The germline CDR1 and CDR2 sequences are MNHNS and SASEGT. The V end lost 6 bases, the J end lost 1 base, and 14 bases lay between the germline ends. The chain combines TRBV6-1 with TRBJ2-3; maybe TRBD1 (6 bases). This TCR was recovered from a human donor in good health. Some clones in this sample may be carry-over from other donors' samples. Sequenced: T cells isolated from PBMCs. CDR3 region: CASSGMGAGTDTQYF. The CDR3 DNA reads TGTGCCAGCAGCGGGATGGGGGCAGGCACAGATACGCAGTATTTT.